The next 5 T cell receptor beta chains were all read from a single sample in a study of siplizumab effects on memory and regulatory T cells. Profiling relied on immunoSEQ multiplex PCR, and the TCRdb table lists in-frame clones only, not all of them. Counted here are over 95,000 clones, 85% to 95% occurring once; the ten biggest clones make up around 0.16%. Input material: non-Treg CD4+ T cells sorted from blood. Receptors were obtained from a human donor in good health.

This clone occurred a few times. This chain connects TRBV4-3 to TRBJ1-2; D is perhaps TRBD1 (5 bases). Germline CDR1 reads LGHNA; CDR2 reads YSLEER. CDR3 length: 16 residues. The ends were cut back, 1 base at V and 4 bases at J, with 16 bases in the middle. Here the CDR3 DNA reads TGCGCCAGCAGCCAAGGAGGGGCAGCATCTAGCTATGGCTACACCTTC. It yields the protein CASSQGGAASSYGYTF.

This chain connects TRBV5-4 to TRBJ1-2; TRBD1 might be the D (5 bases). Trimming took 4 bases from V and 6 from J, leaving 13 bases between them. The CDR3 contains 13 residues. Germline V gene lookup returns CDR1 SGHNT and CDR2 YYREEE (reference sequence). The CDR3 DNA follows: TGTGCCAGCAGCCCCGACAGATTAAATGGCTACACCTTC. Its protein product is CASSPDRLNGYTF.

The gene calls are TRBV28 and TRBJ1-3; D is possibly TRBD1 (5 bases). CDR3 length: 15 amino acids. The V end was cut by 6 bases, the J end by 1 base, with 13 bases between. Germline V gene data show CDR1 as MDHEN and CDR2 as SYDVKM. CDR3: CASSGGDTSGNTIYF. Here the CDR3 DNA reads TGTGCCAGCAGCGGGGGGGATACGTCTGGAAACACCATATATTTT.

The chain links TRBV2 to TRBJ1-3; TRBD1 matches at 7 bases. Trimming cost V 7 bases and J 5 bases; bases outside gene matches: 8. CDR1 and CDR2 (germline): SNHLY, FYNNEI. The CDR3 length is 14 residues. The CDR3 DNA follows: TGTGCCAGCAAGGCGGTAGGGGGCCGAAACACCATATATTTT. Its translation is CASKAVGGRNTIYF.

The chain links TRBV5-4 to TRBJ2-1; D uncertain. CDR3 length: 12 residues. V was trimmed by 4 bases and J by 10 bases, leaving 12 bases between them. Germline loops: CDR1 SGHNT, CDR2 YYREEE (reference sequence). The CDR3 region is CASSLETTEQFF. Here the CDR3 DNA reads TGTGCCAGCAGCCTGGAGACAACCGAGCAGTTCTTC.